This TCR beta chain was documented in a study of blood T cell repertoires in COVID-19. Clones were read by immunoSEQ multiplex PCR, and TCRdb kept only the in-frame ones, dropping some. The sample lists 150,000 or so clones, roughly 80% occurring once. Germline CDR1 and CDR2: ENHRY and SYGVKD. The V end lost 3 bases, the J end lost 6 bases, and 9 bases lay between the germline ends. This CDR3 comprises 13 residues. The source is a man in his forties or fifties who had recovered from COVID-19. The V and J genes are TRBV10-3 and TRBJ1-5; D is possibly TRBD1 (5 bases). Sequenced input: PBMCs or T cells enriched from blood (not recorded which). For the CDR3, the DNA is TGTGCCATCAGTGAAGGGGCGGCTCAGCCCCAGCATTTT. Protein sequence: CAISEGAAQPQHF.